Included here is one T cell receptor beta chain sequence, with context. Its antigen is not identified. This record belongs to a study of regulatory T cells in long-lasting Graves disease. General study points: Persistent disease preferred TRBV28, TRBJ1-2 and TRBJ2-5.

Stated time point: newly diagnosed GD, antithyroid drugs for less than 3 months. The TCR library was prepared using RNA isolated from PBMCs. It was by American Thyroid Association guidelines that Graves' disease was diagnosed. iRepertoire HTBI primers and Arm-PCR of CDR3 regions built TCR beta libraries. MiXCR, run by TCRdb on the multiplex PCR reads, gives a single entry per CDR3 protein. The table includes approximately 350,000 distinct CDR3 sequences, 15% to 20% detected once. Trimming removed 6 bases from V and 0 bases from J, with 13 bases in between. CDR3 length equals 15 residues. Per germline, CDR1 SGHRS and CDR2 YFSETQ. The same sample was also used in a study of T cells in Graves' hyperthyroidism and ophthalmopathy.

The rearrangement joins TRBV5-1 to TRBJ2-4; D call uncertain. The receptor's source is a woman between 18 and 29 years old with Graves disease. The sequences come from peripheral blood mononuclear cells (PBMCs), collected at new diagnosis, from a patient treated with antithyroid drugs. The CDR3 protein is CASTGRPLAKNIQYF. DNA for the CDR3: TGCGCCAGCACCGGTAGACCCTTAGCCAAAAACATTCAGTACTTC.